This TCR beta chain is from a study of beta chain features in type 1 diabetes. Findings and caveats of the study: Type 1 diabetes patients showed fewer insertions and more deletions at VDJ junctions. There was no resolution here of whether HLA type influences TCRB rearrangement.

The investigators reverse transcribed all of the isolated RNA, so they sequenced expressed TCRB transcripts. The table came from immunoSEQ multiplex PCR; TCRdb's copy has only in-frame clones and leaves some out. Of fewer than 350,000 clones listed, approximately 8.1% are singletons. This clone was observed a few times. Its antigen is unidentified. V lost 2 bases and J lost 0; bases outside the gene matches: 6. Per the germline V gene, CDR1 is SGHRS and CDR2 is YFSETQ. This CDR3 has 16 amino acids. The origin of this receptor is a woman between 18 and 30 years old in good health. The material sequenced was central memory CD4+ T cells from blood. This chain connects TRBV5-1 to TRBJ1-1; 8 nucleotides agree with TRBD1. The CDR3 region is CASSLPRGQVNTEAFF. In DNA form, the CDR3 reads TGCGCCAGCAGCTTACCAAGGGGACAGGTGAACACTGAAGCTTTCTTT.